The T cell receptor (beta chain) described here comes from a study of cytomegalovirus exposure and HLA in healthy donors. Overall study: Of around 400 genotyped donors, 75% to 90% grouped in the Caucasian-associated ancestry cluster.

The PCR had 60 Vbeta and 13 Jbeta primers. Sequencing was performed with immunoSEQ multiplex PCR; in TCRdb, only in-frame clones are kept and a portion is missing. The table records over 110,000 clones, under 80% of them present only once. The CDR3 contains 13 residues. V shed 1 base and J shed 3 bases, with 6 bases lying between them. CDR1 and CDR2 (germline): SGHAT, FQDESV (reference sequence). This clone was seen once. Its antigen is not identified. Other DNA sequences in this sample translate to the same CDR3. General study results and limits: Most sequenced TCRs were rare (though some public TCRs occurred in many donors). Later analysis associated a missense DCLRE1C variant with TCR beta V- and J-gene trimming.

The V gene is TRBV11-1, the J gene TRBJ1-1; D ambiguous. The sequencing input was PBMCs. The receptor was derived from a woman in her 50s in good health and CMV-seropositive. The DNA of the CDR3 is TGTGCCAGCAGCTTAGTCGGGGACACTGAAGCTTTCTTT. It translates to CASSLVGDTEAFF.